Sequencing of this T cell receptor beta chain was carried out in a study of molecular identifiers for immune sequencing clone quantification. General study points: Clonotypes surpassing 20 RNA copies contained over 98% of effector molecules, versus under 1% in naive cells.

The table lists this clonotype with many counts. Its antigen is unknown. One entry per CDR3 protein results from TCRdb running MiXCR on the PCR reads. The sample lists 38,000 or so distinct CDR3 sequences, about a fifth seen once, with 5.5% to 7.5% in the top ten. The CDR3 totals 18 residues. The junction had 22 bases not matched to a gene; V was cut back by 3 bases and J by 12 bases. Looked up from germline, CDR1 is SEHNR and CDR2 is FQNEAQ (reference sequence). Sequenced sample: naive CD8+ T cells from blood, with Jurkat cell RNA spiked in. Subset here: FACS-sorted CD8+CD4-CCR7+CD45RA+ naive T cells. This clonotype was obtained from a human donor in good health. Some libraries in this study had Jurkat cell RNA spiked in. The V gene is TRBV7-9, the J gene TRBJ2-1; 8 positions match TRBD2. Here the CDR3 reads CASSFPPASGSNYIGQFF. The CDR3 DNA follows: TGTGCCAGCAGCTTTCCGCCCGCAAGCGGGAGTAATTACATAGGGCAGTTCTTC.